This TCR beta chain was profiled in a study of cytomegalovirus exposure and HLA in healthy donors. Findings of the study overall: Most TCR sequences were seen very rarely across donors, but some public TCRs occurred in many.

On this clone itself: What it recognizes is unknown.

Germline CDR1 is MNHEY and CDR2 is SMNVEV (reference sequence). The CDR3 consists of 14 residues. V lost 0 bases and J 7 bases, leaving 12 bases between the germline ends. Amplification used 60 Vbeta primers and 13 Jbeta primers. Assay: immunoSEQ multiplex PCR; the TCRdb copy retains only in-frame clones and omits some. The table lists about 190,000 clones, roughly three quarters of them singletons, with around 1.6% in the top ten. The sequencing sample was made of PBMCs. V and J are TRBV27 and TRBJ1-1, with D perhaps matching TRBD1 (5 bases). The TCR was taken from a woman aged 18 to 35 in good health and CMV-seronegative. The CDR3 here is CASSLSGRAYEAFF. In DNA, the CDR3 is TGTGCCAGCAGTTTATCCGGCAGGGCCTATGAAGCTTTCTTT.